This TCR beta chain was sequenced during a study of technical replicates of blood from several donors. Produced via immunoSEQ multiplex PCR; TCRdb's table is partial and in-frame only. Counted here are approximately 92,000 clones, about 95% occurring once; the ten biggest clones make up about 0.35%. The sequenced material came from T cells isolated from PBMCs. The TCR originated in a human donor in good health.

CDR3 amino acids: CASSPMTSRSTDTQYF. DNA for the CDR3: TGCGCCAGCAGCCCTATGACTAGCCGTAGCACAGATACGCAGTATTTT. The chain recombines TRBV4-1 with TRBJ2-3, with 7 bases that match TRBD2. The CDR3 is 16 amino acids. V lost 4 bases and J lost 0; bases outside the gene matches: 7. Germline lookup yields CDR1 MGHRA and CDR2 YSYEKL.